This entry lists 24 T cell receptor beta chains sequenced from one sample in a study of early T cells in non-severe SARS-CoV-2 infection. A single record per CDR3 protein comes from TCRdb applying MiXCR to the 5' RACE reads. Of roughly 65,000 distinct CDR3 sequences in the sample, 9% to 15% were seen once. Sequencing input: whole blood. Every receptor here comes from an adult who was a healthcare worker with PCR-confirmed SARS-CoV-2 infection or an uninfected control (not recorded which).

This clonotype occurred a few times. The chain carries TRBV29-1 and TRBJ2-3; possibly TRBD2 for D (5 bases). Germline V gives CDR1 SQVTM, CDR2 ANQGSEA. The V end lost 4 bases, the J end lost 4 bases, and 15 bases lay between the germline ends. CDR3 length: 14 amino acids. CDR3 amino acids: CSVVGPGGPDTQYF. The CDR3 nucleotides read TGCAGCGTTGTAGGGCCCGGAGGCCCAGATACGCAGTATTTT.

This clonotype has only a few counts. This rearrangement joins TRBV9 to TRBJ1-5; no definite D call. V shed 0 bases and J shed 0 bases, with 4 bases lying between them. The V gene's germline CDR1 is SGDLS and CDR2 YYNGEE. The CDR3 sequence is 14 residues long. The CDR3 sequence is CASSVGSSNQPQHF. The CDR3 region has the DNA TGTGCCAGCAGCGTAGGCAGTAGCAATCAGCCCCAGCATTTT.

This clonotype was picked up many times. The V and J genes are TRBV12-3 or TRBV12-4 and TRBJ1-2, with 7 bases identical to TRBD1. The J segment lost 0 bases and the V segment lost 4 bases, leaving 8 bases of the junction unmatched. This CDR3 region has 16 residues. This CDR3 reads CASSSPDRTANYGYTF. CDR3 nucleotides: TGTGCCAGCAGTTCCCCGGACAGGACGGCTAACTATGGCTACACCTTC.

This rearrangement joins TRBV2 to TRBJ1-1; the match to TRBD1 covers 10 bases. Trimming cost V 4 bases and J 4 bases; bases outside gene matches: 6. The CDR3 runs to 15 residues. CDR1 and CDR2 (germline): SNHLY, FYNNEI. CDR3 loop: CASSGDRGQGTEAFF. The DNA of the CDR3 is TGTGCCAGCAGTGGCGACAGGGGGCAGGGCACTGAAGCTTTCTTT.

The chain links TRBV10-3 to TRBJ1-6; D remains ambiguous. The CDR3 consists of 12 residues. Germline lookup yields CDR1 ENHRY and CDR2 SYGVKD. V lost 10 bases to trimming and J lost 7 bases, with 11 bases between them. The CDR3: CATKDPNSPLHF. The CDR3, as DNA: TGTGCCACCAAAGACCCCAATTCACCCCTCCACTTT.

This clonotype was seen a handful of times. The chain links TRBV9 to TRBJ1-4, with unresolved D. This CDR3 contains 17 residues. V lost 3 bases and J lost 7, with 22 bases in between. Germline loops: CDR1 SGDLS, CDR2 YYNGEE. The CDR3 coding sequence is TGTGCCAGCAGCGCTTCCGGGTCGCCCGCCGGGGTTGAAAAACTGTTTTTT. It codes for CASSASGSPAGVEKLFF. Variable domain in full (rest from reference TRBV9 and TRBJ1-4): DSGVTQTPKHLITATGQRVTLRCSPRSGDLSVYWYQQSLDQGLQFLIQYYNGEERAKGNILERFSAQQFPDLHSELNLSSLELGDSALYFCASSASGSPAGVEKLFFGSGTQLSVL.

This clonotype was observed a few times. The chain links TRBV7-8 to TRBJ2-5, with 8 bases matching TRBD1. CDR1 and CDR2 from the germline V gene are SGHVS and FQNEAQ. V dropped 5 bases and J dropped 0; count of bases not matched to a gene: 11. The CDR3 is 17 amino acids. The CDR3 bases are TGTGCCAGCAGCATAGGACAGGGAAGGCAGTACCAAGAGACCCAGTACTTC. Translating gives CASSIGQGRQYQETQYF.

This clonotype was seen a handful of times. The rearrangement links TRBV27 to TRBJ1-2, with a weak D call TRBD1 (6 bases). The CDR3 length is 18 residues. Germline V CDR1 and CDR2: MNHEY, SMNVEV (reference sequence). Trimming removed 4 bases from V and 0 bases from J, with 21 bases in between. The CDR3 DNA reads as TGTGCCAGCAGTTCCTATACCGAAGATGACAGGACTAACTATGGCTACACCTTC. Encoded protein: CASSSYTEDDRTNYGYTF.

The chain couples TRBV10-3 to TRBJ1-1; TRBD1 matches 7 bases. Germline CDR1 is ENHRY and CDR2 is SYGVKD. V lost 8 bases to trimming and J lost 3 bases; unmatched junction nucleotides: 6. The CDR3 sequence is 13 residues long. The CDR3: CAIQGDTYTEAFF. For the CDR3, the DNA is TGTGCCATCCAGGGGGACACATACACTGAAGCTTTCTTT.

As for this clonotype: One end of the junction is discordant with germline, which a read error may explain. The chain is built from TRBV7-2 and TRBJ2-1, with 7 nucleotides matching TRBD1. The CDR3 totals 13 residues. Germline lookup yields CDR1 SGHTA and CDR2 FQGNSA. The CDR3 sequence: CASSLSSSEQGLF. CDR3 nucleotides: TGTGCCAGCAGCTTAAGTTCCTCGGAACAGGGGCTCTTC. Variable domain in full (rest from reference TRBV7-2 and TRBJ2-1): GAGVSQSPSNKVTEKGKDVELRCDPISGHTALYWYRQSLGQGLEFLIYFQGNSAPDKSGLPSDRFSAERTGGSVSTLTIQRTQQEDSAVYLCASSLSSSEQGLFGPGTRLTVL.

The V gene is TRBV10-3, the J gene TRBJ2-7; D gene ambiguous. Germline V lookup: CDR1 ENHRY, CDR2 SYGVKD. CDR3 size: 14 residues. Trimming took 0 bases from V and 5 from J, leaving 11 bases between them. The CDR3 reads CAISESRSADEQYF. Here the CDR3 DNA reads TGTGCCATCAGTGAGTCTAGGTCCGCCGACGAGCAGTACTTC.

CDR3 sequence: CAWRNRRGDTF. The DNA of the CDR3 is TGTGCCTGGAGAAATCGCCGAGGCGACACCTTC. The J gene is TRBJ1-2, the V gene TRBV30; D is uncertain. Trimming stripped 3 bases from V and 12 bases from J, with 14 bases between. The CDR3 has 11 residues. The germline V gene encodes CDR1 GTSNPN and CDR2 SVGIG (reference sequence).

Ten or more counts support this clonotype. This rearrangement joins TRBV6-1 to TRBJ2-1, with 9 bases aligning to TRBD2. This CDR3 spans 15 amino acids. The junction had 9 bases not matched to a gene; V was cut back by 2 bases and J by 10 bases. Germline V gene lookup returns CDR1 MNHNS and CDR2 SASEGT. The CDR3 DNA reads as TGTGCCAGCAGTGAATGGTCTAGCGGGGCGGTGGAGCAGTTCTTC. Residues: CASSEWSSGAVEQFF.

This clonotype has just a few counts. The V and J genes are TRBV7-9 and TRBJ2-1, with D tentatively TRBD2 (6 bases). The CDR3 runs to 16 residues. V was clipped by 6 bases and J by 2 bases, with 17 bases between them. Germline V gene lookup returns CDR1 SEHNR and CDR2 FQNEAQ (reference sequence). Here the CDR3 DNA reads TGTGCCAGCAGGGATTCGGGGGACCACCCCTACAATGAGCAGTTCTTC. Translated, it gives CASRDSGDHPYNEQFF. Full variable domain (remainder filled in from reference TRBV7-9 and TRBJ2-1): DTGVSQNPRHKITKRGQNVTFRCDPISEHNRLYWYRQTLGQGPEFLTYFQNEAQLEKSRLLSDRFSAERPKGSFSTLEIQRTEQGDSAMYLCASRDSGDHPYNEQFFGPGTRLTVL.

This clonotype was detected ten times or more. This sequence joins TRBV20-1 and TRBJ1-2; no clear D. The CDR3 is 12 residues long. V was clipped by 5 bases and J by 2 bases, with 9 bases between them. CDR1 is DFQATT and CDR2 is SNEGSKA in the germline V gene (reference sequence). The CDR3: CSADGLNYGYTF. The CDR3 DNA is TGCAGTGCTGACGGACTAAACTATGGCTACACCTTC.

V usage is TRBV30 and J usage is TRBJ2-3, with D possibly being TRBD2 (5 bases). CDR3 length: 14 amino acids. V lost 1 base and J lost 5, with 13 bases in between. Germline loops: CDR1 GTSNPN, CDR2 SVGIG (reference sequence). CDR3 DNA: TGTGCCTGGAGTGGAACTAGTTTCATAGATACGCAGTATTTT. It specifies CAWSGTSFIDTQYF. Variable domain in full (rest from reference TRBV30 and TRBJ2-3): SQTIHQWPATLVQPVGSPLSLECTVEGTSNPNLYWYRQAAGRGLQLLFYSVGIGQISSEVPQNLSASRPQDRQFILSSKKLLLSDSGFYLCAWSGTSFIDTQYFGPGTRLTVL.

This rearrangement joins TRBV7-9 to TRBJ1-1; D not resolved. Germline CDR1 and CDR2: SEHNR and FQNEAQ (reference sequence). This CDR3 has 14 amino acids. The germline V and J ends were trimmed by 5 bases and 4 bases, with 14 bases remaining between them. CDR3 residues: CASSEHFGSTEAFF. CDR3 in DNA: TGTGCCAGCAGCGAACACTTTGGGAGCACTGAAGCTTTCTTT.

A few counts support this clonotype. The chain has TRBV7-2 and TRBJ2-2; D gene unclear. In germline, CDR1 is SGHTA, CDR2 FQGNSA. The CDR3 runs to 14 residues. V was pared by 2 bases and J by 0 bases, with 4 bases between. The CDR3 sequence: CASSLLANTGELFF. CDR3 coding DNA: TGTGCCAGCAGCTTACTCGCGAACACCGGGGAGCTGTTTTTT.

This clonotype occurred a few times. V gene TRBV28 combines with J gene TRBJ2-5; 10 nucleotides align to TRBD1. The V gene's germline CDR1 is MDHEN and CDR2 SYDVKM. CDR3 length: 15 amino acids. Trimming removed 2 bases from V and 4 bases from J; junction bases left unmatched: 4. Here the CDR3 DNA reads TGTGCCAGCAGTTTAGACAGGGGGCTGAGAGAGACCCAGTACTTC. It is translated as CASSLDRGLRETQYF.

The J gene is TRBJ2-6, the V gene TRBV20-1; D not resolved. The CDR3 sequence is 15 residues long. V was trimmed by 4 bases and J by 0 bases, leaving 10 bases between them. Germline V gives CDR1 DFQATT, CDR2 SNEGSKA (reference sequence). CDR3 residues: CSATDANSGANVLTF. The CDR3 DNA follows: TGCAGTGCTACAGATGCTAACTCTGGGGCCAACGTCCTGACTTTC.

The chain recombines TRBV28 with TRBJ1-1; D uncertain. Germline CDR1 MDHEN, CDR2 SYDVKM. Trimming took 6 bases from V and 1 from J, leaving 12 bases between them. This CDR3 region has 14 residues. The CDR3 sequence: CASSPRSGNTEAFF. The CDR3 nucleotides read TGTGCCAGCAGCCCACGATCGGGGAACACTGAAGCTTTCTTT.

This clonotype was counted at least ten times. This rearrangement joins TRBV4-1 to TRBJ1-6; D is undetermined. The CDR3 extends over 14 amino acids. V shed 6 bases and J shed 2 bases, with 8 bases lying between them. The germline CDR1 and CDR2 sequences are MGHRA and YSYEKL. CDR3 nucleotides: TGCGCCAGCAGACCCGGGGCCTATAATTCACCCCTCCACTTT. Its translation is CASRPGAYNSPLHF.

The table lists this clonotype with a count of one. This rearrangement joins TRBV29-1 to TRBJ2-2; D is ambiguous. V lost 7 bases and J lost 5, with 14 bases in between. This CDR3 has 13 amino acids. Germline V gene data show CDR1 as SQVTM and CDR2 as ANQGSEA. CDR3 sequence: CSAISPETGELFF. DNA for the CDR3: TGCAGCGCCATATCGCCAGAGACCGGGGAGCTGTTTTTT.

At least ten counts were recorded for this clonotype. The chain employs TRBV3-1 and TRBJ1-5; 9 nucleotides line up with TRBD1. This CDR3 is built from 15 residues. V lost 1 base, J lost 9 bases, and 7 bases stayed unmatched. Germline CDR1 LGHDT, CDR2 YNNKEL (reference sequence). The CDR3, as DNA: TGTGCCAGCAGCCAAGCGGGACAGGGAATTTGGCCCCAGCATTTT. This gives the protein CASSQAGQGIWPQHF.